These 21 T cell receptor beta chains were all obtained from the same sample, sequenced in a study of monozygotic twins with inflammatory bowel disease. TCRdb re-called the 5' RACE reads; one entry per CDR3 protein, DNA not given. This table holds 300,000 to 350,000 distinct CDR3 sequences. The sample taken for sequencing was blood. All receptors derive from a human donor with ulcerative colitis or Crohn's disease, or a healthy co-twin of an affected twin (not recorded which).

The chain carries TRBV5-8 and TRBJ2-3; as DNA is missing, the TRBD2 call by TCRdb cannot be tested. The germline gives CDR1 SGHTS, CDR2 YDEGEE. The CDR3 sequence is 16 residues long. The CDR3 sequence is CASSPPIGTRTDTQYF.

CDR3 in amino acids: CASSPRTQNTEAFF. The gene calls are TRBV18 and TRBJ1-1. Germline V gene data show CDR1 as KGHSH and CDR2 as LQKENI. The CDR3 runs to 14 residues. Based on the CDR3 plus reference TRBV18 and TRBJ1-1, the full variable domain is NAGVMQNPRHLVRRRGQEARLRCSPMKGHSHVYWYRQLPEEGLKFMVYLQKENIIDESGMPKERFSAEFPKEGPSILRIQQVVRGDSAAYFCASSPRTQNTEAFFGQGTRLTVV.

The chain employs TRBV24-1 and TRBJ2-3; TCRdb's D call, TRBD2, is unchecked because there is no DNA. This CDR3 comprises 19 residues. The germline gives CDR1 KGHDR, CDR2 SFDVKD. The CDR3 loop is CATSESTSGRRGARDTQYF.

The genes are TRBV15 and TRBJ1-5; TCRdb's D call, TRBD1, is unchecked because there is no DNA. CDR1 is LNHNV, CDR2 YYDKDF, per germline (reference sequence). This CDR3 contains 16 residues. CDR3 region: CATSRGGQGLVQPQHF.

The CDR3 spells CASSLTGNAYEQYF. The chain employs TRBV7-3 and TRBJ2-7. The CDR3 has 14 residues. CDR1 and CDR2 from the germline V gene are SGHTA and FQGTGA.

This rearrangement joins TRBV7-9 to TRBJ2-2. There are 15 residues in the CDR3. Germline CDR1 reads SEHNR; CDR2 reads FQNEAQ (reference sequence). CDR3 region: CASSSNLFNTGELFF.

The chain uses TRBV19 and TRBJ1-4; TCRdb outputs TRBD1, but without DNA this stays unchecked. The germline V gene has CDR1 LNHDA and CDR2 SQIVND (reference sequence). This CDR3 has 13 amino acids. The CDR3 sequence: CASGRGQGENLFF.

The V call is TRBV3-1, the J call TRBJ2-1; TCRdb picks TRBD1, but there is no DNA to check that call. Germline CDR1 and CDR2: LGHDT and YNNKEL (reference sequence). CDR3 size: 16 residues. CDR3: CASSQEGRGAGNEQFF.

The chain links TRBV2 to TRBJ1-1; lacking DNA, the TRBD1 call made by TCRdb goes unchecked. The CDR3 consists of 12 residues. The germline gives CDR1 SNHLY, CDR2 FYNNEI. CDR3 sequence reads: CASRAGGPEAFF. Supplemented by reference TRBV2 and TRBJ1-1, the full variable domain reads EPEVTQTPSHQVTQMGQEVILRCVPISNHLYFYWYRQILGQKVEFLVSFYNNEISEKSEIFDDQFSVERPDGSNFTLKIRSTKLEDSAMYFCASRAGGPEAFFGQGTRLTVV.

The gene calls are TRBV5-1 and TRBJ1-5. CDR3 size: 13 residues. Germline V gene data show CDR1 as SGHRS and CDR2 as YFSETQ. The CDR3 region is CASSLAGEQPQHF. Combining the CDR3 with reference TRBV5-1 and TRBJ1-5 gives the whole variable domain KAGVTQTPRYLIKTRGQQVTLSCSPISGHRSVSWYQQTPGQGLQFLFEYFSETQRNKGNFPGRFSGRQFSNSRSEMNVSTLELGDSALYLCASSLAGEQPQHFGDGTRLSIL.

The V and J genes are TRBV28 and TRBJ2-1; TCRdb's D gene call, TRBD1, goes unchecked for lack of DNA. Germline values: CDR1 MDHEN, CDR2 SYDVKM. CDR3 size: 16 residues. CDR3 protein: CASSYLLGQGVYEQFF.

The V call is TRBV7-8, the J call TRBJ2-1; there is no DNA to check the TCRdb D call of TRBD1. Germline CDR1 is SGHVS and CDR2 is FQNEAQ. The CDR3 loop spans 11 amino acids. The CDR3 here is CASSSPGEQFF.

The chain uses TRBV5-1 and TRBJ2-2; as DNA is missing, the TRBD1 call by TCRdb cannot be tested. This CDR3 spans 14 amino acids. Looked up from germline, CDR1 is SGHRS and CDR2 is YFSETQ. CDR3 residues: CASSLYGGTGELFF.

The chain uses TRBV12-3 or TRBV12-4 and TRBJ1-5; TCRdb proposes TRBD1, but this gene call is untestable without DNA. The CDR3 spans 18 residues. CDR3 region: CASSLETGVVYSNQPQHF.

This chain uses TRBV9 with TRBJ1-1; the TCRdb call, TRBD1, lacks DNA for checking. Germline-derived CDR1 and CDR2 are SGDLS and YYNGEE. The CDR3 totals 15 residues. The CDR3 loop is CASSARDRGNAEAFF.

The V call is TRBV6-1, the J call TRBJ2-6; TCRdb proposes TRBD1, but this gene call is untestable without DNA. The germline gives CDR1 MNHNS, CDR2 SASEGT. The CDR3 runs to 15 residues. The CDR3 here is CASISGGSGANVLTF.

The chain employs TRBV12-3 or TRBV12-4 and TRBJ2-1; TCRdb reports TRBD1, a call that lacks DNA to check it against. This CDR3 comprises 11 residues. The CDR3 sequence is CASRGTVGQFF.

The chain couples TRBV20-1 to TRBJ1-1; no DNA is available, so the TRBD1 call from TCRdb remains unchecked. The CDR3 totals 14 residues. Germline CDR1 and CDR2: DFQATT and SNEGSKA (reference sequence). The CDR3 loop reads CSATRDGGETEAFF.

The rearrangement links TRBV20-1 to TRBJ2-6; TCRdb's D gene call, TRBD1, goes unchecked for lack of DNA. Germline-derived CDR1 and CDR2 are DFQATT and SNEGSKA (reference sequence). The CDR3 sequence is 16 residues long. CDR3 protein: CSATGTGVSGANVLTF.

The gene calls are TRBV6-5 and TRBJ1-1. Germline V gives CDR1 MNHEY, CDR2 SVGAGI. CDR3 size: 12 residues. The CDR3 sequence: CASQGSDTEAFF.

The rearrangement joins TRBV10-3 to TRBJ2-7; the D gene TCRdb calls, TRBD1, cannot be checked with no DNA. This CDR3 is 16 amino acids long. The germline V gene has CDR1 ENHRY and CDR2 SYGVKD. The CDR3 protein is CAISEGPPGGSYEQYF.